Detailed here is one T cell receptor beta chain. The target antigen is unknown. CDR3 length equals 16 residues. Germline lookup yields CDR1 SGHTA and CDR2 FQGNSA. Trimming took 5 bases from V and 7 from J; bases not matched to a gene: 12. Analyses pooled second doses at about 4 or about 12 weeks. The entry originates in a study of T cell responses to AZD1222 COVID-19 vaccine. Study-wide points: Most donors were white British and more were female, and clonal diversity was possibly underestimated. Recipients of AZD1222 seropositive at baseline numbered only five or six.

Generated by immunoSEQ multiplex PCR, the TCRdb table keeps only in-frame clones and is missing some. The table lists some 81,000 clones, approximately 86% of them singletons. The chain links TRBV7-2 to TRBJ2-2, with 8 bases aligning to TRBD1. This receptor was obtained from an adult who received the AZD1222 COVID-19 vaccine. The source material was peripheral blood, sampled 28 days after the second AZD1222 dose. CDR3 residues: CASSPRNRGFGGELFF. The CDR3 DNA reads as TGTGCCAGCAGCCCGAGGAACAGGGGGTTTGGCGGGGAGCTGTTTTTT. The entire variable domain, with the rest obtained from reference TRBV7-2 and TRBJ2-2, is as follows: GAGVSQSPSNKVTEKGKDVELRCDPISGHTALYWYRQSLGQGLEFLIYFQGNSAPDKSGLPSDRFSAERTGGSVSTLTIQRTQQEDSAVYLCASSPRNRGFGGELFFGEGSRLTVL.